The rows below give T cell receptor beta chains drawn from one sample of a study of cytomegalovirus exposure and HLA in healthy donors. Generated by immunoSEQ multiplex PCR, the TCRdb table keeps only in-frame clones and is missing some. The repertoire holds about 270,000 clones, with 80% to 90% as singletons. Sequenced material: PBMCs. The receptors come from a young woman in good health and CMV-seronegative. Each CDR3 is given with its conserved first and last residue. A D gene is named only where the DNA matches it firmly. Not all rows give a size; the values are once, few, many and, for expanded clones, a class.

j_gene,abundance,d_gene,v_gene,CDR3aa,CDR3nt
TRBJ2-7,-,-,TRBV7-6,CASSLGTDPGGIYEQYF,TGTGCCAGCAGCTTAGGGACGGACCCCGGGGGTATATACGAGCAGTACTTC
TRBJ2-7,-,-,TRBV7-9,CASSLVQSDEQYF,TGTGCCAGCAGCTTAGTACAGTCCGACGAGCAGTACTTC
TRBJ2-2,-,TRBD2,TRBV6-6,CASGVAGGLLGELFF,TGTGCCAGCGGGGTAGCGGGGGGGCTCCTCGGGGAGCTGTTTTTT
TRBJ1-4,-,-,TRBV4-3,CASSSSGSNEKLFF,TGCGCCAGCAGCTCCTCCGGGAGTAATGAAAAACTGTTTTTT
TRBJ2-3,-,-,TRBV7-2,CASSLVSADTQYF,TGTGCCAGCAGCTTAGTTTCCGCAGATACGCAGTATTTT
TRBJ2-7,-,TRBD1,TRBV7-9,CASSRAGTGVFEQYF,TGTGCCAGCAGCCGTGCTGGGACAGGGGTTTTCGAGCAGTACTTC
TRBJ2-1,-,TRBD2,TRBV7-2,CASSTTGTSGWNEQFF,TGTGCCAGCAGCACTACCGGGACTAGCGGATGGAATGAGCAGTTCTTC
TRBJ1-6,-,-,TRBV5-4,CASSFRGSYNSPLHF,TGTGCCAGCAGCTTTAGAGGCTCCTATAATTCACCCCTCCACTTT
TRBJ2-1,-,TRBD2,TRBV4-2,CASSQWVGTSNEQFF,TGTGCCAGCAGCCAGTGGGTCGGGACTAGTAATGAGCAGTTCTTC
TRBJ2-2,-,TRBD2,TRBV11-3,CASSLGYSGADTGELFF,TGTGCCAGCAGCTTAGGTTATAGCGGGGCCGACACCGGGGAGCTGTTTTTT
TRBJ2-1,-,-,TRBV5-6,CASSTIAEVSYNEQFF,TGTGCCAGCAGCACAATAGCGGAAGTCTCCTACAATGAGCAGTTCTTC
TRBJ2-1,-,TRBD1,TRBV7-8,CASSPDRAPYNEQFF,TGTGCCAGCAGCCCGGACAGGGCCCCTTACAATGAGCAGTTCTTC
TRBJ2-7,-,-,TRBV10-2,CASSELSRTYEQYF,TGCGCCAGCAGTGAACTATCTCGGACCTACGAGCAGTACTTC
TRBJ2-7,once,-,TRBV7-9,CASSQTGSGEQYF,TGTGCCAGCAGCCAGACTGGTTCGGGGGAGCAGTACTTC
TRBJ2-7,-,TRBD1,TRBV7-2,CASTRDRGLYEQYF,TGTGCCAGCACCCGAGACAGGGGGCTGTACGAGCAGTACTTC
TRBJ1-5,-,-,TRBV7-9,CASSSLLGGGNQPQHF,TGTGCCAGCAGCTCCCTGCTAGGGGGAGGCAATCAGCCCCAGCATTTT
TRBJ1-5,-,-,TRBV2,CASSESGQPQHF,TGTGCCAGCAGTGAAAGTGGCCAGCCCCAGCATTTT
TRBJ1-2,-,TRBD1,TRBV10-3,CAISEPEGTGTNYGYTF,TGTGCCATCAGTGAGCCCGAGGGGACAGGGACTAACTATGGCTACACCTTC
TRBJ2-7,-,-,TRBV7-3,CASSLNWGLTTDEQYF,TGTGCCAGCAGCTTAAATTGGGGACTCACGACGGACGAGCAGTACTTC
TRBJ1-6,-,TRBD1,TRBV10-3,CAIRDREHSPLHF,TGTGCCATCAGGGACAGGGAGCATTCACCCCTCCACTTT
TRBJ2-7,-,TRBD1,TRBV6-1,CASNGQGAREQYF,TGTGCCAGCAACGGACAGGGGGCTCGGGAGCAGTACTTC
TRBJ2-7,-,-,TRBV28,CASSLFRDEQYF,TGTGCCAGCAGTTTATTCCGGGACGAGCAGTACTTC
TRBJ2-5,-,TRBD2,TRBV19,CASSMAGLAPQETQYF,TGTGCCAGTAGTATGGCGGGACTAGCGCCTCAAGAGACCCAGTACTTC
TRBJ2-2,-,TRBD2,TRBV5-1,CASSLEAGATGELFF,TGCGCCAGCAGCTTGGAAGCGGGGGCGACCGGGGAGCTGTTTTTT
TRBJ2-7,-,TRBD2,TRBV4-1,CASTPDIFREGYEQYF,TGCGCCAGCACCCCAGACATTTTCCGGGAGGGCTACGAGCAGTACTTC
TRBJ1-2,-,-,TRBV5-6,CASSLETQSNYGYTF,TGTGCCAGCAGCTTGGAGACACAAAGTAACTATGGCTACACCTTC
TRBJ1-2,-,TRBD1,TRBV18,CASSLLDRDYGYTF,TGTGCCAGCTCACTTTTGGACAGGGACTATGGCTACACCTTC
TRBJ2-3,-,-,TRBV4-2,CASSQDRLASEGDTQYF,TGTGCCAGCAGCCAAGATCGCCTGGCTAGCGAGGGAGATACGCAGTATTTT
TRBJ1-4,once,TRBD1,TRBV4-3,CASSQYGTGDEKLFF,TGCGCCAGCAGCCAGTACGGGACAGGGGATGAAAAACTGTTTTTT
TRBJ2-3,-,-,TRBV28,CASSLMRSDTQYF,TGTGCCAGCAGTCTGATGAGGTCCGATACGCAGTATTTT
TRBJ1-3,-,-,TRBV5-1,CASSLGQASGNTIYF,TGCGCCAGCAGCTTGGGACAGGCCTCTGGAAACACCATATATTTT
TRBJ1-5,-,-,TRBV19,CASSARPMGHSNQPQHF,TGTGCCAGTAGTGCCCGCCCGATGGGGCATAGCAATCAGCCCCAGCATTTT
TRBJ2-7,-,TRBD2,TRBV30,CAWSVAAYGAGGRAYEQYF,TGTGCCTGGAGTGTAGCCGCTTATGGAGCGGGGGGAAGAGCCTACGAGCAGTACTTC
TRBJ1-2,-,-,TRBV6-4,CATSSGIGDYGYTF,TGTGCCACCTCATCGGGAATCGGGGACTATGGCTACACCTTC
TRBJ1-1,-,TRBD1,TRBV5-6,CASSLEGQGPNTEAFF,TGTGCCAGCAGCTTGGAAGGACAGGGACCGAACACTGAAGCTTTCTTT
TRBJ2-3,-,TRBD2,TRBV5-1,CASSLGLAGGPDTQYF,TGCGCCAGCAGCTTGGGACTAGCGGGAGGGCCAGATACGCAGTATTTT
TRBJ1-4,-,-,TRBV6-5,CASSYSGATNEKLFF,TGTGCCAGCAGTTACTCAGGGGCAACTAATGAAAAACTGTTTTTT
TRBJ2-3,-,-,TRBV4-1,CASSQDHGAQYF,TGCGCCAGCAGCCAAGACCACGGTGCGCAGTATTTT
TRBJ2-7,few,-,TRBV18,CASSRRDGSYEQYF,TGTGCCAGCTCTCGGCGGGACGGATCCTACGAGCAGTACTTC
TRBJ2-1,-,-,TRBV30,CAWSTIAGKQFF,TGTGCCTGGAGTACGATAGCTGGAAAGCAGTTCTTC
TRBJ1-2,-,-,TRBV18,CASSPPHRVEGYTF,TGTGCCAGCTCACCACCCCACAGGGTGGAGGGCTACACCTTC
TRBJ1-2,-,-,TRBV7-2,CASSLRRGDNYGYTF,TGTGCCAGCAGCTTAAGAAGGGGCGATAACTATGGCTACACCTTC
TRBJ2-1,-,TRBD2,TRBV4-1,CASSQTSGGGTEQFF,TGCGCCAGCAGCCAGACTAGCGGGGGCGGTACTGAGCAGTTCTTC
TRBJ1-1,-,TRBD1,TRBV4-3,CASSPMTGMMTEAFF,TGCGCCAGCAGCCCAATGACAGGGATGATGACTGAAGCTTTCTTT
TRBJ1-2,-,TRBD1,TRBV27,CASSPGTGFDYGYTF,TGTGCCAGCAGTCCAGGGACAGGATTCGACTATGGCTACACCTTC
TRBJ1-5,-,-,TRBV7-9,CASSLVRDQPQHF,TGTGCCAGCAGCTTAGTGAGGGATCAGCCCCAGCATTTT
TRBJ1-2,-,TRBD1,TRBV2,CASSEARQGYGYTF,TGTGCCAGCAGTGAAGCGAGACAGGGCTATGGCTACACCTTC
TRBJ2-5,-,TRBD2,TRBV5-4,CASSNPASGQETQYF,TGTGCCAGCAGCAACCCAGCTAGCGGCCAAGAGACCCAGTACTTC
TRBJ2-7,once,TRBD2,TRBV11-3,CASSRSGSRYEQYF,TGTGCCAGCAGCCGCAGCGGGAGTCGGTACGAGCAGTACTTC
TRBJ1-2,few,-,TRBV13,CASSLRPGGYTF,TGTGCCAGCAGCTTACGGCCAGGAGGCTACACCTTC
TRBJ2-1,-,TRBD1,TRBV5-8,CASSSDRGLSYNEQFF,TGTGCCAGCAGCTCGGACAGGGGGCTCTCCTACAATGAGCAGTTCTTC
TRBJ2-7,-,-,TRBV12-5,CASGLVELAGEQYF,TGTGCTAGTGGTTTGGTAGAACTAGCAGGCGAGCAGTACTTC
TRBJ1-1,once,-,TRBV18,CASSGDTVNTEAFF,TGTGCCAGCTCAGGGGACACGGTGAACACTGAAGCTTTCTTT